The subject of this entry is one T cell receptor (beta chain). The antigen is unknown. CDR1 is SQVTM, CDR2 ANQGSEA, per germline. Trimming cost V 6 bases and J 3 bases, with 23 bases left between them. The CDR3 loop spans 16 amino acids. This sample is part of a study of T cell repertoires in cytomegalovirus infection. Study summary: CMV epitopes that were recently identified and HLA-C-restricted were used alongside well-studied HLA-B-restricted ones.

Overall study findings and caveats: The study identified carriers of CMV plus the relevant HLA from cumulative public TCR beta family frequency. Clonotype analysis showed dominance of the ex vivo response by HLA-C-restricted CMV-specific TCR beta clonotypes.

TCRdb ran MiXCR on the reads and lists one entry per CDR3 protein. Altogether around 710,000 distinct CDR3 sequences are present, about 27% being singletons, with the ten largest covering around 13%. The source is a human donor in good health (CMV status not recorded). Some clones in this sample may be carry-over from other donors' samples. Sequenced here: cultured CD8+ T cells from PBMCs, sampled from culture after CMV antigen stimulation. The chain uses TRBV29-1 and TRBJ1-2; possibly TRBD1 for D (6 bases). The DNA for the CDR3 is TGCAGCGTCCCTGTCGTCGGGGACACCCGTGACTATGGCTACACCTTC. It yields the protein CSVPVVGDTRDYGYTF.